The clone carrying this TCR beta chain occurred many times. Its cognate antigen is unknown. The CDR3 totals 14 residues. Germline V CDR1 and CDR2: ENHRY, SYGVKD. V was clipped by 3 bases and J by 8 bases, with 14 bases between them. These data originate in a study of T cells after yellow fever vaccination. Study-wide findings and caveats: Most primary-vaccination clones reappeared after the booster (approximately 95% CD4, about 90% CD8). Sorted repertoires could include abundant contaminating clonotypes from bulk cells.

MiXCR, applied by TCRdb to the 5' RACE reads, yields one record per CDR3 protein. Counted here are roughly 120,000 distinct CDR3 sequences, around 8.6% occurring once; the ten biggest clones make up roughly 25%. The clonotype originates from a young man who received the YFV17D yellow fever vaccine. This chain links TRBV10-3 with TRBJ2-1; D unclear. The sequencing used CD8+ T cells sorted from PBMCs, collected 45 days after the yellow fever booster vaccination. CDR3 in amino acids: CAISEGRLIDEQFF. CDR3 nucleotides: TGTGCCATCAGTGAAGGCCGGTTAATCGATGAGCAGTTCTTC.